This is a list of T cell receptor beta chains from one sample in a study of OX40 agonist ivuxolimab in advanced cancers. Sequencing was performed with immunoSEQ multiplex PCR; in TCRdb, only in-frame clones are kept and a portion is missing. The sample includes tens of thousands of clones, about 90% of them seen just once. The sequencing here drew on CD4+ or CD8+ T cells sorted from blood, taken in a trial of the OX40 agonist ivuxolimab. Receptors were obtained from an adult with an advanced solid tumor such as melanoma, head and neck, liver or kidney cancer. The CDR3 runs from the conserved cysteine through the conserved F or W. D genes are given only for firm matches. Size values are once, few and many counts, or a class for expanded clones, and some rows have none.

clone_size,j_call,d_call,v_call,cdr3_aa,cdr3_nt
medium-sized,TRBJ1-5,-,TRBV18,CASSGDMDGNQPQHF,TGTGCCAGCTCGGGAGACATGGATGGCAATCAGCCCCAGCATTTT
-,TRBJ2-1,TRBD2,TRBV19,CASSIAGTSGSNEQFF,TGTGCCAGTAGTATAGCCGGGACTAGCGGGAGCAATGAGCAGTTCTTC
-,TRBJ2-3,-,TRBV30,CAWSGPWTARPSDTQYF,TGTGCCTGGAGTGGACCCTGGACAGCCAGACCGTCAGATACGCAGTATTTT
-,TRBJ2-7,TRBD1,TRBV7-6,CASSSPDRIGEQYF,TGTGCCAGCAGCTCTCCGGACAGGATTGGCGAGCAGTACTTC
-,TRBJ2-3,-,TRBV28,CASSLREEVTDTQYF,TGTGCCAGCAGTTTAAGGGAAGAAGTCACAGATACGCAGTATTTT
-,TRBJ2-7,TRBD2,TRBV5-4,CASSLGLAGASYEQYF,TGTGCCAGCAGCCTCGGACTAGCGGGAGCTTCCTACGAGCAGTACTTC
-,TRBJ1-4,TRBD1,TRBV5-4,CASSKGDRADGEKLFF,TGTGCCAGCAGCAAGGGGGACAGGGCCGATGGTGAAAAACTGTTTTTT
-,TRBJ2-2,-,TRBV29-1,CSVAALANTGELFF,TGCAGCGTTGCGGCCCTCGCGAACACCGGGGAGCTGTTTTTT
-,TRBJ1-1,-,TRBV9,CASSVGAGGSEAFF,TGTGCCAGCAGCGTAGGGGCGGGGGGCTCTGAAGCTTTCTTT
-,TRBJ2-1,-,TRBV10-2,CASSEPREEEDVVSEQFF,TGCGCCAGCAGTGAACCAAGGGAGGAGGAAGACGTAGTCTCTGAGCAGTTCTTC
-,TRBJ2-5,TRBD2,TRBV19,CASSIGRTEPGETQYF,TGTGCCAGTAGTATCGGGAGGACGGAACCGGGGGAGACCCAGTACTTC
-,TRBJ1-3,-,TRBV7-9,CASRPDSGNTIYF,TGTGCCAGCAGACCGGACTCTGGAAACACCATATATTTT
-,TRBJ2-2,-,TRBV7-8,CASSPGVQGGLSNTGELFF,TGTGCCAGCAGCCCAGGAGTACAGGGAGGTCTGTCGAACACCGGGGAGCTGTTTTTT
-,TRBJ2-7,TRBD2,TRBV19,CASSPSGRANEQYF,TGTGCCAGTAGTCCTAGCGGGAGGGCCAACGAGCAGTACTTC
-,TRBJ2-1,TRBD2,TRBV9,CASSVAAGGQADEQFF,TGTGCCAGCAGCGTAGCGGCGGGAGGGCAGGCGGATGAGCAGTTCTTC
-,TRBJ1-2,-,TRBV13,CASSHDRTYGYTF,TGTGCCAGCAGCCACGACAGGACCTATGGCTACACCTTC
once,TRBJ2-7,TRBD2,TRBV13,CASSFLAGGSLKTYEQYF,TGTGCCAGCAGTTTCCTAGCGGGAGGGTCCCTAAAAACCTACGAGCAGTACTTC
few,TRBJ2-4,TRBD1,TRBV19,CASSILAGGMFGHIQYF,TGTGCCAGTAGTATTTTGGCAGGGGGCATGTTCGGGCACATTCAGTACTTC
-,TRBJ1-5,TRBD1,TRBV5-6,CASSLAGGGQPQHF,TGTGCCAGCAGCTTGGCAGGGGGCGGTCAGCCCCAGCATTTT
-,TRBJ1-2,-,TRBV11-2,CASSLVEGYTF,TGTGCCAGCAGCTTAGTCGAGGGCTACACCTTC
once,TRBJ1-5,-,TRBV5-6,CASSRTGYDGNQPQHF,TGTGCCAGCAGCCGCACAGGGTATGATGGCAATCAGCCCCAGCATTTT
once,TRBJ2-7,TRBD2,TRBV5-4,CASSLGTMASGRPYEQYF,TGTGCCAGCAGCTTGGGGACTATGGCTAGCGGGAGGCCCTACGAGCAGTACTTC
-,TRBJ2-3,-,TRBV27,CASTSGNTQYF,TGTGCCAGCACCTCCGGGAATACGCAGTATTTT
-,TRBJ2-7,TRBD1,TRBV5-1,CASSLWDRGSDEQYF,TGCGCCAGCAGCTTGTGGGACAGGGGATCCGACGAGCAGTACTTC
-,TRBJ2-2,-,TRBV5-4,CASSFGADQLLYPNTGELFF,TGTGCCAGCAGCTTCGGGGCGGACCAGCTCTTATACCCGAACACCGGGGAGCTGTTTTTT
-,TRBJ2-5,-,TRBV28,CASSIRGAETQYF,TGTGCCAGCAGTATCAGGGGTGCGGAGACCCAGTACTTC
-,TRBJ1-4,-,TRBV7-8,CASSTQFATNEKLFF,TGTGCCAGCAGCACCCAGTTCGCAACTAATGAAAAACTGTTTTTT
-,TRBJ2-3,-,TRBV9,CASSVASGGTDTQYF,TGTGCCAGCAGCGTAGCTTCGGGCGGCACAGATACGCAGTATTTT
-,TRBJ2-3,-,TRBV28,CASSWQGTGLDF,TGTGCCAGCAGTTGGCAGGGTACAGGACTTGATTTT
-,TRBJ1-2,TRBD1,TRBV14,CASSPTGFRRGYTF,TGTGCCAGCAGCCCGACAGGGTTTCGGCGGGGCTACACCTTC
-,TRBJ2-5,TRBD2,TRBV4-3,CASSQYGTSGKETQYF,TGCGCCAGCAGCCAGTACGGGACTAGCGGAAAAGAGACCCAGTACTTC
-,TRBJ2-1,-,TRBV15,CATSPFAQFVQGARNEQFF,TGTGCCACCAGCCCCTTCGCCCAATTCGTGCAGGGTGCGAGGAATGAGCAGTTCTTC